This record concerns one TCR beta chain sequence. This clonotype was found a few times. Its target antigen remains unknown. No per-base quality is available; no much larger clone lies one base away. The germline V gene gives CDR1 as MNHEY and CDR2 as SVGEGT. V was cut back by 0 bases and J by 8 bases, leaving a gap of 13 bases between them. Its CDR3 holds 14 amino acids, cysteine through phenylalanine. The read is trimmed to its CDR3 DNA, 42 bases read in frame from base 1. Instrument on record: Illumina NovaSeq 6000. TCRalpha and TCRbeta cDNA libraries were built by 5'RACE with constant-segment primers, adding sample barcodes and unique molecular identifiers. RNA was extracted from every sample with Trizol reagent. Library amplification was performed in two PCR steps, and a second sample barcode and Illumina TruSeq adapters were introduced in the second step. The libraries were sequenced on an Illumina NovaSeq using 2 x 150 bp paired-end reads. The source study handled its data this way. Demultiplexing of reads and collapsing into UMI-guided consensus sequences were performed with migec v1.2.7. Using mixcr v2.1.11, UMI consensuses were aligned to TRA and TRB V and J templates and then assembled into clonotypes. Clonotypes were classified as expanded or contracted when called significant by both edgeR and NoisET, with noise models trained on biological replicates. For edgeR calls, a false discovery rate-adjusted p below 0.01 and a log2 fold-change threshold of 1 were applied. PCA with hierarchical clustering of max-normalized trajectories of the 1000 most abundant clonotypes was used as exploratory dynamics analysis. Separately sequenced CD4+ and CD8+ repertoires were used to assign a CD4 or CD8 phenotype to each responding clone. The public reads were run again by TCRdb, first through fastp at Q25 and then through MiXCR, and only productive beta chains were kept. Each CDR3 protein gets just one entry, which takes the most common genes and DNA from the rows behind it. Here the V and J calls rest on TCRdb's processing, not on the authors' analysis. In all, the sample holds about 470,000 distinct CDR3 sequences, and roughly 25% of those were seen once. In total, the top ten clones hold about an eighth of the sample.

PBMCs were isolated by Ficoll-Paque density gradient centrifugation. These data come from a study of T-cell memory formation after mild COVID-19 (dated by TCRdb to the early 2020s). Broadly, across the study: TCR sequence clusters from the two donors were largely donor specific. Longitudinal TCRalpha and TCRbeta repertoire sequencing tracked T-cell clones expanding and contracting after mild COVID-19 in a couple of donors. The cohort comprised two young, previously healthy adult volunteers, one female and one male.

Study-level results and caveats: Contracting CD4+ clones appeared mostly in the CM and EM memory subsets, whereas CD8+ clones were enriched in EMRA. Clones contracting from day 15 to 85 had balanced CD4/CD8 phenotypes, while a second wave expanding from day 15 to 37 was biased towards CD4+. The study included only a couple of mild cases, and larger cohorts that include severe cases with pre-infection samples were judged to be necessary. Whether the second-wave clones peaking on day 37 were SARS-CoV-2 specific was not confirmed. The detection of some responding clones in pre-infection memory suggests that pre-existing cross-reactive memory T cells joined the SARS-CoV-2 response.

The sequence is built from TRBV6-2 or TRBV6-3 and TRBJ1-1; a weak D assignment points to TRBD1 (5 bases agree). Sequencing was done on a sample of PBMCs or a T cell subset sorted from them (not recorded which). This TCR came from an adult woman who had mild COVID-19 (a few samples of this study predate the infection). The sample titles of this study are shuffled in the database, so cell type and time point are left out; the donor was told from shared clones. The CDR3 corresponds to CASSYSTPGLEAFF. The nucleotide sequence reads as follows: TGTGCCAGCAGTTACTCGACCCCGGGACTCGAAGCTTTCTTT.